This T cell receptor (beta chain) originates from a study of blood T cell repertoires in COVID-19. This CDR3 region has 14 residues. Germline CDR1 and CDR2: SGHRS and YFSETQ. With V trimmed by 0 bases and J by 7 bases, 4 bases remained unmatched. In regard to this clone: Other DNA sequences in the same sample also yield this CDR3.

In the original workflow: How many nucleated cells were present was estimated from reference gene primer amplification. Only in-frame clones appear in the TCRdb table, and some are missing; sequencing was by immunoSEQ multiplex PCR. V and J calls and clone size are as listed in that table; D and trimming were resolved from the DNA. In the table there are a few hundred thousand clones, 80% to 90% of which are singletons. This sequence originates from a woman older than 75 with COVID-19, enrolled during active disease. Sequencing was performed on peripheral blood. This sequence joins TRBV5-1 and TRBJ1-5; 7 nucleotides align to TRBD1. The CDR3 nucleotides are TGCGCCAGCAGCTTGGAAGGGGGCGGACAGCCCCAGCATTTT. Encoded protein: CASSLEGGGQPQHF.